These 6 T cell receptor beta chains originate from one sample sequenced in a study of cytotoxic CD8 clonotypes in ibrutinib-treated CLL. The method was immunoSEQ multiplex PCR; TCRdb's version includes in-frame clones alone and lacks a portion of them. The data contain hundreds of thousands of clones, 80% of them singletons. The sample was PBMCs, taken before ibrutinib treatment. These receptors came from a human donor with chronic lymphocytic leukemia.

This CDR3 reads CASTRPGQVGTF. The CDR3 region has the DNA TGTGCCAGCACCCGGCCGGGACAAGTCGGCACCTTC. The chain recombines TRBV11-2 with TRBJ1-2; tentative D call: TRBD1 (6 bases). This CDR3 is 12 amino acids long. Trimming took 7 bases from V and 13 from J, leaving 19 bases between them. Germline loops: CDR1 SGHAT, CDR2 FQNNGV.

The CDR3 coding sequence is TGTGCCAGCACGCTTGAGTTCAATCAGCCCCAGCATTTT. It codes for CASTLEFNQPQHF. The V call is TRBV6-1, the J call TRBJ1-5; D not certain. This CDR3 spans 13 amino acids. V lost 7 bases and J lost 3, with 10 bases in between. Per the germline V gene, CDR1 is MNHNS and CDR2 is SASEGT.

The gene calls are TRBV5-1 and TRBJ1-4, with D possibly TRBD1 on 5 matching bases. From germline, CDR1 is SGHRS and CDR2 YFSETQ. The ends were cut back, 3 bases at V and 7 bases at J, with 13 bases in the middle. This CDR3 is 14 amino acids long. The CDR3 nucleotides are TGCGCCAGCAGCTCGGGCTATGGGGCTGAAAAACTGTTTTTT. Translating it yields CASSSGYGAEKLFF.

This chain links TRBV27 with TRBJ2-7; TRBD2 aligns across 7 bases. Germline CDR1 is MNHEY and CDR2 is SMNVEV (reference sequence). After removal of 5 bases from V and 4 bases from J, the junction contained 8 bases not matched to a gene. This CDR3 region has 14 residues. The CDR3: CASSRGRALYEQYF. The CDR3 DNA is TGTGCCAGCAGTCGAGGGAGGGCCCTTTACGAGCAGTACTTC.

Only one count was recorded for this clone. The chain employs TRBV7-8 and TRBJ1-2; D is unresolved. From germline, CDR1 is SGHVS and CDR2 FQNEAQ. The CDR3 has 14 amino acids. The V and J ends lost 1 base and 7 bases respectively, with 13 bases between them. CDR3 coding DNA: TGTGCCAGCAGCTTAGTCTTAAACCGCATTGGCTACACCTTC. This sequence encodes CASSLVLNRIGYTF.

V usage is TRBV18 and J usage is TRBJ1-1; the D is unclear. The CDR3 has 15 amino acids. Germline V gives CDR1 KGHSH, CDR2 LQKENI. V lost 3 bases and J lost 6, with 17 bases in between. CDR3 residues: CASSPQKGKDSEAFF. Here the CDR3 DNA reads TGTGCCAGCTCACCCCAGAAGGGTAAAGACTCTGAAGCTTTCTTT.